One and the same sample provided the 13 T cell receptor beta chains below, sequenced in a study of blood T cell repertoires in COVID-19. Measured with immunoSEQ multiplex PCR; TCRdb has only the in-frame clones, and not every one. The profile shows about 150,000 clones, roughly nine tenths of them singletons. The sequenced sample consisted of peripheral blood. The receptors derive from a woman aged 70-85 years with acute or convalescent COVID-19.

With regard to this clone: This CDR3 is also generated by other DNA sequences in the sample. CDR3 sequence reads: CASSLAGGAYNEQFF. For the CDR3, the DNA is TGTGCCAGCAGTCTAGCGGGGGGCGCCTACAATGAGCAGTTCTTC. The V and J genes are TRBV6-2 or TRBV6-3 and TRBJ2-1, with 11 bases identical to TRBD2. After removal of 5 bases from V and 2 bases from J, the junction contained 2 bases not matched to a gene. Germline loops: CDR1 MNHEY, CDR2 SVGEGT. This CDR3 region has 15 residues.

The rearrangement links TRBV6-1 to TRBJ2-2; tentative D call: TRBD1 (5 bases). Trimming cost V 3 bases and J 7 bases, with 15 bases left between them. The CDR3 is 15 residues long. Germline V lookup: CDR1 MNHNS, CDR2 SASEGT. The DNA of the CDR3 is TGTGCCAGCAGTGACGATTCCAGGGTTTTCGGGGAGCTGTTTTTT. Its protein product is CASSDDSRVFGELFF.

The V gene is TRBV4-3, the J gene TRBJ1-3, with 10 bases that match TRBD1. Germline CDR1 LGHNA, CDR2 YSLEER. The CDR3 loop spans 17 amino acids. V trimming: 0 bases; J trimming: 0 bases; junction bases outside the gene matches: 2. As DNA, the CDR3 is TGCGCCAGCAGCCAAGAGGGGACAGGGGCCTCTGGAAACACCATATATTTT. This encodes CASSQEGTGASGNTIYF.

The chain employs TRBV3-1 (or the pseudogene TRBV3-2) and TRBJ1-3; TRBD1 might be the D (6 bases). The CDR3 has 15 residues. V gave up 5 bases and J gave up 0 bases, with 11 bases separating them. Germline V gene sequence: CDR1 LGHDT, CDR2 YNNKEL (reference sequence). As DNA, the CDR3 is TGTGCCAGCAGCACGGGACATAGCTCTGGAAACACCATATATTTT. It specifies CASSTGHSSGNTIYF.

The count of this clone is one. This sequence joins TRBV5-1 and TRBJ1-1; 7 bases line up with TRBD1. The germline V gene encodes CDR1 SGHRS and CDR2 YFSETQ. The CDR3 spans 14 residues. With 0 bases clipped from V and 5 bases from J, the junction kept 4 bases outside the gene matches. CDR3 loop: CASSLEGGRTEAFF. The CDR3 region has the DNA TGCGCCAGCAGCTTGGAAGGGGGCCGAACTGAAGCTTTCTTT.

The genes are TRBV9 and TRBJ2-5; D is perhaps TRBD1 (7 bases). The CDR3 has 16 amino acids. V dropped 0 bases and J dropped 4 bases, with 16 bases sitting between them. Germline values: CDR1 SGDLS, CDR2 YYNGEE. The CDR3, as DNA: TGTGCCAGCAGCGTAGGCCCGGGGCAGGGGGGAGAGACCCAGTACTTC. It encodes CASSVGPGQGGETQYF.

The chain has TRBV9 and TRBJ2-2, with a possible D match to TRBD2 (5 bases). Trimming left V 0 bases short and J 7 bases short, with 13 bases between. CDR1 is SGDLS, CDR2 YYNGEE, per germline. The CDR3 spans 15 residues. Written as DNA, the CDR3 is TGTGCCAGCAGCGTAGGTCGGCGGGCCGGCGGGGAGCTGTTTTTT. Its translation: CASSVGRRAGGELFF.

This chain connects TRBV28 to TRBJ2-4; the D gene is possibly TRBD2 (6 bases). The V end lost 6 bases, the J end lost 7 bases, and 16 bases lay between the germline ends. Germline loops: CDR1 MDHEN, CDR2 SYDVKM. There are 14 residues in the CDR3. CDR3 residues: CASSLTGAGNIQYF. CDR3 DNA: TGTGCCAGCAGCTTGACGGGAGCGGGTAACATTCAGTACTTC.

The J gene is TRBJ1-6, the V gene TRBV5-6; 7 bases align to TRBD1. Germline CDR1 reads SGHDT; CDR2 reads YYEEEE. The CDR3 is 14 amino acids. V lost 4 bases to trimming and J lost 7 bases; unmatched junction nucleotides: 5. As DNA, the CDR3 is TGTGCCAGCAGCAGCCGGGACAGAAATTCACCCCTCCACTTT. The encoded protein is CASSSRDRNSPLHF.

The rearrangement joins TRBV11-2 to TRBJ1-6; D is uncertain. Trimming removed 3 bases at V and 7 bases at J, with 13 bases between. The germline CDR1 and CDR2 sequences are SGHAT and FQNNGV. The CDR3 is 15 residues long. As DNA, the CDR3 is TGTGCCAGCAGCTTGTCTAGCGCTGGGAATTCACCCCTCCACTTT. Protein product: CASSLSSAGNSPLHF.

J is TRBJ1-2 and V is TRBV12-3 or TRBV12-4; tentatively, D is TRBD1 (5 bases). The CDR3 spans 13 residues. V lost 2 bases to trimming and J lost 5 bases, with 9 bases between them. Here the CDR3 DNA reads TGTGCCAGCAGTTTAAACAGGAAGTATGGCTACACCTTC. Protein product: CASSLNRKYGYTF.

This chain connects TRBV6-5 to TRBJ1-1, with TRBD1 matching over 10 bases. V shed 7 bases and J 2 bases; nucleotides not matched to a gene: 4. This CDR3 spans 14 amino acids. The germline V gene has CDR1 MNHEY and CDR2 SVGAGI. This CDR3 is CASTDRGVNTEAFF. In nucleotides, the CDR3 is TGTGCCAGCACGGACAGGGGGGTTAACACTGAAGCTTTCTTT.

The J gene is TRBJ2-1, the V gene TRBV10-2; unclear D gene. V was shortened by 3 bases and J by 2 bases, with 5 bases between the two germline ends. Germline CDR1 reads WSHSY; CDR2 reads SAAADI. The CDR3 spans 13 residues. This CDR3 is CASSDRPYNEQFF. CDR3 nucleotide sequence: TGCGCCAGCAGTGACAGGCCCTACAATGAGCAGTTCTTC.